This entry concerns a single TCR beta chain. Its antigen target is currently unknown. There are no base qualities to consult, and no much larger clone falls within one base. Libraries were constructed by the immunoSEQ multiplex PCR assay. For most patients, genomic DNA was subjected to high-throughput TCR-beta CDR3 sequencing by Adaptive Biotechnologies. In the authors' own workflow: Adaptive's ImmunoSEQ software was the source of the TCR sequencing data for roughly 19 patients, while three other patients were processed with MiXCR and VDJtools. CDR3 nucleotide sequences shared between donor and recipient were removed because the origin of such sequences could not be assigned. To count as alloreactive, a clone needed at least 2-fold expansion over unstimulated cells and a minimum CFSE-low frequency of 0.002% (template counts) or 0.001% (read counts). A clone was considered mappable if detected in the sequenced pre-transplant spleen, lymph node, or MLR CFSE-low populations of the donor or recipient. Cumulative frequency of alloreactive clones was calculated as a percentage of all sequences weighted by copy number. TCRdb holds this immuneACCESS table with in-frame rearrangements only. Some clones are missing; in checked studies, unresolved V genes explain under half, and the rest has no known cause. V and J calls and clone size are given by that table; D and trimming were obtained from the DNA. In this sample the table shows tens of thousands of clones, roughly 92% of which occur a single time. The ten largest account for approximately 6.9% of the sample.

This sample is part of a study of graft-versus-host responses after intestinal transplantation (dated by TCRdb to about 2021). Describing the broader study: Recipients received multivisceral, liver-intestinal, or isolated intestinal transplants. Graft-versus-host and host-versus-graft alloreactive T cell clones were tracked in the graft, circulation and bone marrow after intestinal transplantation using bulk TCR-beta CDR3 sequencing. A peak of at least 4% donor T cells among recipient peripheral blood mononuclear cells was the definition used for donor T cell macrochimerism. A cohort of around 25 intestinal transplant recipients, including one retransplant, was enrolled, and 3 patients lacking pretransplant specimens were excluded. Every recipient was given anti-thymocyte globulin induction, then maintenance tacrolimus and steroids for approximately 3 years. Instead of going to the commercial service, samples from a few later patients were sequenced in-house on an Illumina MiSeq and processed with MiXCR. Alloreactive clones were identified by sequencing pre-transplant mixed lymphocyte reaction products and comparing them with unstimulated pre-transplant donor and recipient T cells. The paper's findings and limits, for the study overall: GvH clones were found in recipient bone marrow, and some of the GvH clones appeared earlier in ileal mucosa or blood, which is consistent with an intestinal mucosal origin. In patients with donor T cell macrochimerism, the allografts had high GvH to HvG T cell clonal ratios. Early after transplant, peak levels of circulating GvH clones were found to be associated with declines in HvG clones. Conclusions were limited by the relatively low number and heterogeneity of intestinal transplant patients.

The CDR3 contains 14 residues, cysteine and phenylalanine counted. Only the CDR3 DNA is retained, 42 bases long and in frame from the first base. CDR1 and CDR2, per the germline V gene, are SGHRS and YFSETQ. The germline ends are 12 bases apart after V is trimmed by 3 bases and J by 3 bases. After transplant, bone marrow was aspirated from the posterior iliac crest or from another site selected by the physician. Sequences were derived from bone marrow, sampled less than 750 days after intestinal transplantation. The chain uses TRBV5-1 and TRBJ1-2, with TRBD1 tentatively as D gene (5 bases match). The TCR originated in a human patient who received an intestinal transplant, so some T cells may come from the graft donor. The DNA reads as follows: TGCGCCAGCAGCTGGGGGGTTCGGGACTATGGCTACACCTTC. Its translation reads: CASSWGVRDYGYTF.